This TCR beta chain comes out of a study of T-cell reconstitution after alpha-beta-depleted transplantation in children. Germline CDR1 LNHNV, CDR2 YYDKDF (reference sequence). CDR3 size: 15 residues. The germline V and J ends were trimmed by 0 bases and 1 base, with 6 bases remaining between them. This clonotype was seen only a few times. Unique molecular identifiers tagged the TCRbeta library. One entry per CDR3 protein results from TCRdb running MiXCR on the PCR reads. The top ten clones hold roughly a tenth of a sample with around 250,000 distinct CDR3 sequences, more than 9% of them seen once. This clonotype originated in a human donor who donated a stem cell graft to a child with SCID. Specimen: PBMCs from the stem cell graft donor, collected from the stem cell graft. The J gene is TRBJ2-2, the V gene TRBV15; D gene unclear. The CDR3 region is CATSRDFGNTGELFF. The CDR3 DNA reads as TGTGCCACCAGCAGAGATTTCGGGAACACCGGGGAGCTGTTTTTT.